The 4 T cell receptor beta chains given below trace back to one sample, sequenced in a study of response to subunit inactivated influenza vaccine (dated by TCRdb to the late 2010s). Libraries were built with RT-PCR. The sequencer was an Illumina HiSeq 2500. The public reads were reprocessed in TCRdb via fastp at Q25 and MiXCR, keeping in-frame beta chains. Every distinct CDR3 protein forms one entry, paired with its most common genes and DNA. The sample table lists roughly 570,000 distinct CDR3 sequences, around 13% of them with a count of one. Around 10% of the sample is held by the ten biggest clonotypes. The input for sequencing was PBMCs from blood, taken approximately 12 days after vaccination. These receptors all come from a man aged 45-60 years who received an inactivated influenza vaccine. Donor details come from another sample of the same person, matched by shared clones.

The V call is TRBV6-5, the J call TRBJ2-1; D is uncertain. The V and J ends lost 0 bases and 8 bases respectively, with 20 bases between them. Germline CDR1 is MNHEY and CDR2 is SVGAGI. The CDR3 has 17 residues. The CDR3 nucleotides read TGTGCCAGCAGTTACTCGTTACGGTTATCGTCACTCTATGAGCAGTTCTTC. Its protein product is CASSYSLRLSSLYEQFF.

The chain is built from TRBV29-1 and TRBJ2-1; D assignment may be TRBD1 or TRBD2 (5 bases each). Germline CDR1 is SQVTM and CDR2 is ANQGSEA. Between the trimmed V and J ends, which lost 4 bases and 0 bases, there was a span of 13 bases. CDR3 length: 15 amino acids. DNA for the CDR3: TGCAGCGTTGTCGGGGCGGCTAGCTCCTACAATGAGCAGTTCTTC. Amino acid sequence: CSVVGAASSYNEQFF.

In this sample, this clonotype turned up a few times. The V call is TRBV24-1, the J call TRBJ1-2, with TRBD1 matching 10 bases. The CDR3 covers 15 residues. The V gene end was trimmed by 4 bases and the J gene end by 3 bases; junction bases not matched to a gene: 4. Germline V gene sequence: CDR1 KGHDR, CDR2 SFDVKD. DNA of the CDR3: TGTGCCACCAGTGACCCGACAGGGGGCCACTATGGCTACACCTTC. Translated, it gives CATSDPTGGHYGYTF.

The sample holds a few counts of this clonotype. The rearrangement uses TRBV20-1 and TRBJ2-3; the D is unclear. V was trimmed by 3 bases and J by 2 bases, leaving 12 bases between them. The CDR3 consists of 14 residues. Germline V gene lookup returns CDR1 DFQATT and CDR2 SNEGSKA (reference sequence). The CDR3 DNA reads TGCAGTGCTAGTCCATCGGGTATCACAGATACGCAGTATTTT. It translates to CSASPSGITDTQYF.